Detailed here is one TCR beta chain. Germline V gene data show CDR1 as SNHLY and CDR2 as FYNNEI. There are 16 residues in the CDR3. Trimming removed 5 bases at V and 1 base at J, with 15 bases between. The protocol was immunoSEQ multiplex PCR, while the TCRdb copy is restricted to in-frame clones and leaves out a portion. The sample contains around 230,000 clones, about 90% of which appear only once. This entry is derived from a study of blood T cell repertoires in COVID-19. The source is a man between 60 and 75 years old who had recovered from COVID-19. The chain combines TRBV2 with TRBJ2-4, with TRBD2 as a possible D gene (6 bases). The sequencing input was peripheral blood. DNA for the CDR3: TGTGCCAGCAGTACCGGATCTGGAGGGGCCAAAAACATTCAGTACTTC. It codes for CASSTGSGGAKNIQYF.